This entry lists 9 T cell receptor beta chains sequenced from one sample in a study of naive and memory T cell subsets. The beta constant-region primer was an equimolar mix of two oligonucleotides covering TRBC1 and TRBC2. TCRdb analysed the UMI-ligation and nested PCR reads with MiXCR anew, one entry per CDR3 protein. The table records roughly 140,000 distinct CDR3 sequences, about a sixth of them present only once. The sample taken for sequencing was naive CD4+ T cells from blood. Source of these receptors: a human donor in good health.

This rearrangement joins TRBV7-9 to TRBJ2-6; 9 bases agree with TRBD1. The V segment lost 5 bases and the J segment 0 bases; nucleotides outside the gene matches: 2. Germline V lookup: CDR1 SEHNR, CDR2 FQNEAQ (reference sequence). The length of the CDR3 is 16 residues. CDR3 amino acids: CASSLQGASGANVLTF. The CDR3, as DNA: TGTGCCAGCAGCCTACAGGGGGCCTCTGGGGCCAACGTCCTGACTTTC.

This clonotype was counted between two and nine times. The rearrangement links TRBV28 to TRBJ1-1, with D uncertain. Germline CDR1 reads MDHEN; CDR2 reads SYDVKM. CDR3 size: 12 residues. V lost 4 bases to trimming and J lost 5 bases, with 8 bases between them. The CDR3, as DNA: TGTGCCAGCAGTTCCCGGGGAACTGAAGCTTTCTTT. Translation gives CASSSRGTEAFF.

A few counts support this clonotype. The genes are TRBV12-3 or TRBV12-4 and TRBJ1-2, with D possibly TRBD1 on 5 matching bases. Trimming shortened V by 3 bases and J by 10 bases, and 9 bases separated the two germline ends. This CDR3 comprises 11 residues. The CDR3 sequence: CASSLGVSYTF. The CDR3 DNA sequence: TGTGCCAGCAGTTTGGGGGTGTCCTACACCTTC.

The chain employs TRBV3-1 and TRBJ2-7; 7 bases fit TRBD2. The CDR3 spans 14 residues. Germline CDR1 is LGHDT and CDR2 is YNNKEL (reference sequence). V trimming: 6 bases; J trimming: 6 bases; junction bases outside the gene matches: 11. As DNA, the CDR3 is TGTGCCAGCAGTCCTTCGGCGGGAGCCTCCGAGCAGTACTTC. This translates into CASSPSAGASEQYF.

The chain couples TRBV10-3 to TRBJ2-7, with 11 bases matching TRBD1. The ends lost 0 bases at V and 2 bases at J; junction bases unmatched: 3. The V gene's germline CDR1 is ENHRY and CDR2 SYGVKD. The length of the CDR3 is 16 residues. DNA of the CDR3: TGTGCCATCAGTGAGTCGCCGGGACAGGGGGCCTACGAGCAGTACTTC. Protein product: CAISESPGQGAYEQYF.

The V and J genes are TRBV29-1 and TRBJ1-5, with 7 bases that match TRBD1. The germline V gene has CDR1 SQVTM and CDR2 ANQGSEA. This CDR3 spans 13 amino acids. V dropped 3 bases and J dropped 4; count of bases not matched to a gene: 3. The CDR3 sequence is CSVEGTANQPQHF. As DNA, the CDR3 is TGCAGCGTTGAGGGGACAGCTAATCAGCCCCAGCATTTT.

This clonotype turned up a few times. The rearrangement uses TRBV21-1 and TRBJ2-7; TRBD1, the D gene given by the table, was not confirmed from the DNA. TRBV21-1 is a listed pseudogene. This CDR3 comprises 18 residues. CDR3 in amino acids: CASSKPSVSQGRSYEQYF. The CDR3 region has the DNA TGTGCCAGCAGCAAACCCTCCGTATCACAGGGCCGCTCCTACGAGCAGTACTTC.

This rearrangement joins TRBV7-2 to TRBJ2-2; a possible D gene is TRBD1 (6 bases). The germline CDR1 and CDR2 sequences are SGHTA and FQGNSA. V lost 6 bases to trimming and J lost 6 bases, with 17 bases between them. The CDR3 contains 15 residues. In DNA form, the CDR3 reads TGTGCCAGCAGGAGACAGGCGAGTCAGGCCGGGGAGCTGTTTTTT. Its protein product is CASRRQASQAGELFF.

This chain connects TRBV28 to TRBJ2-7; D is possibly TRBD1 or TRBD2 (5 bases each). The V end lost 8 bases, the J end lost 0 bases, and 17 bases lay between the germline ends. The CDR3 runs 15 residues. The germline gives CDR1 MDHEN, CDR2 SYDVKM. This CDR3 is CASPWGWGNSYEQYF. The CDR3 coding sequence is TGTGCCAGCCCCTGGGGGTGGGGGAACTCCTACGAGCAGTACTTC.